This T cell receptor beta chain appears in the sequencing data of a study of T cells after yellow fever vaccination. One entry per CDR3 protein results from TCRdb running MiXCR on the 5' RACE reads. Seen here are approximately 110,000 distinct CDR3 sequences, around 7.4% observed once, and the top ten hold roughly 2.5%. This clonotype originated in a man aged 18 to 30 who received the YFV17D yellow fever vaccine. The material was CD4+ T cells sorted from PBMCs, obtained more than 8 days after the first yellow fever vaccination.

The CDR3 reads CASDAGCQETQYF. Written as DNA, the CDR3 is TGTGCCAGCGACGCCGGGTGCCAAGAGACCCAGTACTTC. V gene TRBV5-4 combines with J gene TRBJ2-5, with unresolved D. The V and J ends lost 7 bases and 1 base respectively, with 11 bases between them. The CDR3 is 13 residues long. CDR1 and CDR2 (germline): SGHNT, YYREEE (reference sequence).